The 27 T cell receptor beta chains in this list originate from one sample, sequenced in a study of cytomegalovirus exposure and HLA in healthy donors. PCR used 60 Vbeta primers and 13 Jbeta primers. Measured with immunoSEQ multiplex PCR; TCRdb has only the in-frame clones, and not every one. In the table there are roughly 220,000 clones, approximately 79% of which are singletons. The sequenced sample was PBMCs. These receptors were taken from a man aged 50 or older in good health and CMV-seronegative.

Only a few counts were recorded for this clone. The chain links TRBV7-2 to TRBJ1-4, with D tentatively TRBD1 (6 bases). V was trimmed by 5 bases and J by 7 bases, leaving 20 bases between them. CDR3 size: 16 residues. The V gene's germline CDR1 is SGHTA and CDR2 FQGNSA. The CDR3 coding sequence is TGTGCCAGCAGCCCGCCGGGGGGAGGGACAATTGAAAAACTGTTTTTT. Protein: CASSPPGGGTIEKLFF.

Note on this clone: Sequence at one end of the junction differs from germline and may be a read error. The chain has TRBV5-1 and TRBJ1-5, with 8 bases fitting TRBD1. The CDR3 length is 15 residues. CDR1 and CDR2 (germline): SGHRS, YFSETQ. As DNA, the CDR3 is TGCGTCAGCAGCCTTGGGACAGGAGCAAATCAGCCCCAGCATTTT. Protein: CVSSLGTGANQPQHF. Looking up the rest from reference TRBV5-1 and TRBJ1-5 gives the full variable domain: KAGVTQTPRYLIKTRGQQVTLSCSPISGHRSVSWYQQTPGQGLQFLFEYFSETQRNKGNFPGRFSGRQFSNSRSEMNVSTLELGDSALYLCVSSLGTGANQPQHFGDGTRLSIL.

This rearrangement joins TRBV28 to TRBJ2-5; D might be TRBD2 (6 bases). CDR1 and CDR2 (germline): MDHEN, SYDVKM. The CDR3 extends over 13 amino acids. Deletions cut 4 bases from V and 5 bases from J, with 11 bases between. The chain's CDR3 is CASSSGSTETQYF. CDR3 bases: TGTGCCAGCAGTTCCGGGAGTACGGAGACCCAGTACTTC.

This clone showed up just once. J is TRBJ2-1 and V is TRBV5-1, with D possibly matching TRBD2 (6 bases). Trimming cost V 0 bases and J 6 bases, with 13 bases left between them. This CDR3 is built from 15 residues. Germline V CDR1 and CDR2: SGHRS, YFSETQ. CDR3 nucleotide sequence: TGCGCCAGCAGCTTGGCTAGCGCAACAACCAATGAGCAGTTCTTC. Protein product: CASSLASATTNEQFF.

This clone has more than one count but fewer than ten. V usage is TRBV9 and J usage is TRBJ2-5; 10 nucleotides agree with TRBD2. The ends lost 5 bases at V and 5 bases at J; junction bases unmatched: 12. The CDR3 runs to 16 residues. CDR1 is SGDLS, CDR2 YYNGEE, per germline. The CDR3 loop reads CASSAQPGLAPETQYF. The CDR3 nucleotides read TGTGCCAGCAGTGCCCAGCCGGGACTAGCGCCGGAGACCCAGTACTTC.

This clone was found a few times. The rearrangement links TRBV28 to TRBJ2-7; TRBD1 agrees at 9 bases. The CDR3 is 18 amino acids. Losses at the gene ends were 5 bases for V and 1 base for J; bases not matched to a gene: 15. The germline V gene encodes CDR1 MDHEN and CDR2 SYDVKM. CDR3: CASSDTGGSLPKSYEQYF. For the CDR3, the DNA is TGTGCCAGCAGTGATACAGGGGGCTCTCTTCCCAAATCCTACGAGCAGTACTTC.

The chain joins TRBV27 to TRBJ1-6; the match to TRBD1 covers 7 bases. The germline gives CDR1 MNHEY, CDR2 SMNVEV (reference sequence). This CDR3 spans 16 amino acids. The junction had 10 bases not matched to a gene; V was cut back by 3 bases and J by 8 bases. In DNA form, the CDR3 reads TGTGCCAGCAGTTTTTCGCCCCCCAGGGGGGATTCACCCCTCCACTTT. Its protein is CASSFSPPRGDSPLHF.

This clone was counted a few times. The CDR3 reads CASSWGQGYEQYF. The CDR3 DNA sequence: TGTGCCAGCAGCTGGGGACAAGGTTACGAGCAGTACTTC. The chain carries TRBV28 and TRBJ2-7; D might be TRBD1 (6 bases). Germline V lookup: CDR1 MDHEN, CDR2 SYDVKM. V shed 6 bases and J shed 4 bases, with 13 bases lying between them. The CDR3 has 13 residues.

The chain is built from TRBV6-5 and TRBJ2-7; D may be TRBD1 (5 bases). The germline CDR1 and CDR2 sequences are MNHEY and SVGAGI. The CDR3 sequence is 15 residues long. V shed 4 bases and J shed 1 base, with 14 bases lying between them. The CDR3 DNA sequence: TGTGCCAGCAGTTCTTATAATCAGGGATCCTACGAGCAGTACTTC. Protein: CASSSYNQGSYEQYF.

V is TRBV6-1 and J is TRBJ2-3; D is unclear. V was clipped by 4 bases and J by 1 base, with 9 bases between them. This CDR3 region has 14 residues. Per germline, CDR1 MNHNS and CDR2 SASEGT. In DNA, the CDR3 is TGTGCCAGCAGTGCGACTGGTCGCACAGATACGCAGTATTTT. It translates to CASSATGRTDTQYF.

The rearrangement links TRBV29-1 to TRBJ2-1; 9 bases agree with TRBD2. The CDR3 extends over 15 amino acids. CDR1 SQVTM and CDR2 ANQGSEA come from the germline V gene. J gave up 3 bases and V 5 bases, and 8 bases lay outside the gene matches. The CDR3 DNA sequence: TGCAGCGTTCCGGATAGCGGGAGCGGCTACAATGAGCAGTTCTTC. Its translation is CSVPDSGSGYNEQFF.

This sequence joins TRBV29-1 and TRBJ2-5; TRBD2 agrees at 9 bases. This CDR3 comprises 14 residues. The germline gives CDR1 SQVTM, CDR2 ANQGSEA. Germline trimming cut 5 bases from V and 4 bases from J; bases unmatched to any gene: 8. The CDR3, as DNA: TGCAGCGTTCGAAGGGGCGGGGGGGGAGAGACCCAGTACTTC. Translated: CSVRRGGGGETQYF.

The V gene is TRBV13, the J gene TRBJ1-1, with D maybe TRBD1 (6 bases). The V and J ends lost 1 base and 3 bases respectively, with 6 bases between them. Germline-derived CDR1 and CDR2 are PRHDT and FYEKMQ (reference sequence). CDR3 length equals 13 residues. CDR3 sequence: CASSLAGDTEAFF. The CDR3 nucleotides are TGTGCCAGCAGCTTAGCAGGGGACACTGAAGCTTTCTTT. The full variable domain, in which reference TRBV13 and TRBJ1-1 provide the parts outside the CDR3, is AAGVIQSPRHLIKEKRETATLKCYPIPRHDTVYWYQQGPGQDPQFLISFYEKMQSDKGSIPDRFSAQQFSDYHSELNMSSLELGDSALYFCASSLAGDTEAFFGQGTRLTVV.

J is TRBJ2-7 and V is TRBV28, with 7 positions matching TRBD1. This CDR3 is 14 amino acids long. The junction had 8 bases not matched to a gene; V was cut back by 7 bases and J by 2 bases. Germline-derived CDR1 and CDR2 are MDHEN and SYDVKM. CDR3 sequence reads: CASTPGGFAYEQYF. The CDR3 DNA sequence: TGTGCCAGCACGCCAGGGGGATTTGCCTACGAGCAGTACTTC.

V is TRBV4-1 and J is TRBJ2-3, with D maybe TRBD1 (7 bases). In germline, CDR1 is MGHRA, CDR2 YSYEKL. The V end was cut by 2 bases, the J end by 6 bases, with 12 bases between. The CDR3 is made up of 14 amino acids. The CDR3 here is CASSQLQGRDTQYF. The DNA for the CDR3 is TGCGCCAGCAGCCAATTACAGGGGAGGGATACGCAGTATTTT.

This sequence joins TRBV5-1 and TRBJ2-5; 8 bases agree with TRBD1. Germline V gene data show CDR1 as SGHRS and CDR2 as YFSETQ. Unmatched junction bases numbered 9, after V lost 0 bases and J lost 5 bases. This CDR3 contains 16 residues. CDR3 protein: CASSLEGRGRFETQYF. CDR3 DNA sequence: TGCGCCAGCAGCTTGGAGGGCAGGGGGCGCTTTGAGACCCAGTACTTC.

V and J are TRBV15 and TRBJ1-1; 8 positions agree with TRBD1. The CDR3 spans 16 residues. CDR1 is LNHNV, CDR2 YYDKDF, per germline (reference sequence). Trimming took 4 bases from V and 0 from J; bases not matched to a gene: 7. CDR3: CATSTRTGYMNTEAFF. The CDR3 DNA sequence: TGTGCCACCAGCACTAGGACAGGGTACATGAACACTGAAGCTTTCTTT.

The table lists this clone with a count of one. The V and J genes are TRBV28 and TRBJ2-2, with 8 bases aligning to TRBD2. Germline values: CDR1 MDHEN, CDR2 SYDVKM. Trimming took 8 bases from V and 5 from J; bases not matched to a gene: 10. This CDR3 is 15 amino acids long. CDR3 amino acids: CASGYLAGGTGELFF. The CDR3 nucleotides are TGTGCCAGCGGTTATCTAGCGGGCGGTACCGGGGAGCTGTTTTTT.

V usage is TRBV6-5 and J usage is TRBJ1-5; 7 bases agree with TRBD1. With V trimmed by 7 bases and J by 6 bases, 3 bases remained unmatched. Germline CDR1 is MNHEY and CDR2 is SVGAGI. This CDR3 has 12 residues. The CDR3 protein is CASTDRAQPQHF. The CDR3 region has the DNA TGTGCCAGCACTGACAGGGCTCAGCCCCAGCATTTT.

In this sample, this clone turned up once. V and J are TRBV27 and TRBJ2-1, with a tentative D call TRBD1 (5 bases). The length of the CDR3 is 15 residues. Germline-derived CDR1 and CDR2 are MNHEY and SMNVEV (reference sequence). Trimming removed 0 bases at V and 3 bases at J, with 9 bases between. CDR3 residues: CASSLSRGFYNEQFF. The CDR3 coding sequence is TGTGCCAGCAGTTTATCTAGGGGTTTCTACAATGAGCAGTTCTTC.

The V and J genes are TRBV5-4 and TRBJ1-4, with 11 bases that match TRBD1. The CDR3 runs 15 residues. V trimming: 4 bases; J trimming: 4 bases; junction bases outside the gene matches: 3. Per the germline V gene, CDR1 is SGHNT and CDR2 is YYREEE (reference sequence). For the CDR3, the DNA is TGTGCCAGCAGCGGGACAGGGGGTTATAATGAAAAACTGTTTTTT. This translates into CASSGTGGYNEKLFF.

The rearrangement links TRBV11-2 to TRBJ1-6; TRBD1 agrees at 11 bases. V shed 4 bases and J 19 bases; nucleotides not matched to a gene: 6. The CDR3 contains 12 residues. CDR1 is SGHAT, CDR2 FQNNGV, per germline. The CDR3 protein is CASSSTRDRGHF. DNA for the CDR3: TGTGCCAGCAGCTCAACCCGGGACAGGGGGCACTTT. Using reference TRBV11-2 and TRBJ1-6 for the parts outside the CDR3, the full variable domain is EAGVAQSPRYKIIEKRQSVAFWCNPISGHATLYWYQQILGQGPKLLIQFQNNGVVDDSQLPKDRFSAERLKGVDSTLKIQPAKLEDSAVYLCASSSTRDRGHFGNGTRLTVT.

A few counts support this clone. The V call is TRBV5-4, the J call TRBJ2-5; 12 bases line up with TRBD2. CDR1 and CDR2 from the germline V gene are SGHNT and YYREEE (reference sequence). This CDR3 region has 15 residues. V shed 4 bases, J shed 5 bases, and the junction held 6 bases outside the gene matches. The CDR3 sequence is CASSLTSGRPETQYF. The CDR3 nucleotides read TGTGCCAGCAGCCTGACTAGCGGGAGACCGGAGACCCAGTACTTC.

CDR3 in amino acids: CASSVIQEKPNEQFF. Here the CDR3 DNA reads TGTGCCAGCAGTGTTATACAGGAAAAACCAAATGAGCAGTTCTTC. This chain links TRBV2 with TRBJ2-1, with a weak D call TRBD1 (5 bases). Trimming left V 4 bases short and J 7 bases short, with 17 bases between. The CDR3 covers 15 residues. Per the germline V gene, CDR1 is SNHLY and CDR2 is FYNNEI.

The count of this clone is one. V and J are TRBV6-6 and TRBJ2-3; 9 bases line up with TRBD1. Germline lookup yields CDR1 MNHNY and CDR2 SVGAGI (reference sequence). This CDR3 has 15 amino acids. The V gene end was trimmed by 5 bases and the J gene end by 3 bases; junction bases not matched to a gene: 6. Here the CDR3 reads CASSPPGQGTDTQYF. In DNA form, the CDR3 reads TGTGCCAGCAGTCCTCCGGGACAGGGAACAGATACGCAGTATTTT.

The chain has TRBV5-1 and TRBJ2-2; the match to TRBD1 covers 12 bases. From germline, CDR1 is SGHRS and CDR2 YFSETQ. Unmatched junction bases numbered 5, after V lost 4 bases and J lost 7 bases. The CDR3 extends over 15 amino acids. CDR3 sequence: CASSTGQGAGGELFF. CDR3 sequence (DNA): TGCGCCAGCAGCACGGGACAGGGGGCTGGCGGGGAGCTGTTTTTT.

The rearrangement links TRBV2 to TRBJ1-5; 9 nucleotides match TRBD1. The germline gives CDR1 SNHLY, CDR2 FYNNEI. V trimming: 5 bases; J trimming: 4 bases; junction bases outside the gene matches: 9. This CDR3 contains 16 residues. The CDR3 DNA follows: TGTGCCAGCAGTCCACAGGGGGCGAGGGTTAATCAGCCCCAGCATTTT. It specifies CASSPQGARVNQPQHF.